This paragraph reports one T cell receptor beta chain. Its cognate antigen is unknown. This specimen comes from a study of post-analysis software for immune sequencing data. Study information: Several disease courses (relapsing-remitting, secondary progressive and progressive-relapsing) of multiple sclerosis were included. Notes on the study in general: Compared with controls, patients showed significantly lower normalized Chao1 diversity. Strong co-clustering by F measure linked samples that shared a preparation batch. In patients, TRBV5-6, TRBV5-1 and TRBV20-1 belonged to five or six TRBV segments found more frequently than in controls.

This CDR3 has 14 residues. CDR1 is MDHEN, CDR2 SYDVKM, per germline. TCR beta cDNA libraries had unique molecular identifiers. Via MiXCR, TCRdb re-called the PCR reads, giving one row per CDR3 protein. This table has about 260,000 distinct CDR3 sequences, just over 35% appearing once. This rearrangement joins TRBV28 to TRBJ2-4; D is unresolved. Matching the DNA end better, TRBJ2-7 makes the J call doubtful. Sequenced: blood. The origin of this receptor is a girl aged 10 to 17 with multiple sclerosis. CDR3: CASSLIEGWGEQYF. The DNA for the CDR3 is TGTGCCAGCAGTCTAATTGAAGGGTGGGGCGAGCAGTACTTC.